A selection of T cell receptor beta chains follows, all from one sample in a study of blood T cell repertoires in COVID-19. Clones were read by immunoSEQ multiplex PCR, and TCRdb kept only the in-frame ones, dropping some. Among 150,000 to 200,000 clones listed, approximately 83% were seen once. Sequenced material: PBMCs or T cells enriched from blood (not recorded which). The receptor set was obtained from a woman in her sixties who had recovered from COVID-19. Both conserved end residues are part of each CDR3. D genes are given only for firm matches. A clone size is listed for some rows: how often the clone was seen (once, few, many), or a class if it is expanded.

v_gene	j_gene	abundance	d_gene	CDR3aa	CDR3nt
TRBV28	TRBJ1-4	.	.	CASSLVGRVGEKLFF	TGTGCCAGCAGTTTAGTTGGCAGGGTAGGAGAAAAACTGTTTTTT
TRBV5-1	TRBJ1-6	.	TRBD1	CASSQGTGNSPLHF	TGCGCCAGCAGCCAAGGGACAGGGAATTCACCCCTCCACTTT
TRBV9	TRBJ1-4	.	.	CASSVLPDRPNEKLFF	TGTGCCAGCAGCGTACTGCCCGACAGGCCTAATGAAAAACTGTTTTTT
TRBV5-8	TRBJ1-3	.	.	CASSLGRSLMSGNTIYF	TGTGCCAGCAGCTTGGGGCGGTCTCTTATGTCTGGAAACACCATATATTTT
TRBV3-1/TRBV3-2	TRBJ2-7	.	.	CASSQAGSEQYF	TGTGCCAGCAGCCAAGCTGGGAGCGAGCAGTACTTC
TRBV5-1	TRBJ2-2	many	.	CASSLATGDPTGELFF	TGCGCCAGCAGCTTGGCCACGGGGGACCCCACCGGGGAGCTGTTTTTT
TRBV5-1	TRBJ2-3	.	.	CASSLVPGSGTDTQYF	TGCGCCAGCAGCTTGGTTCCCGGGAGCGGCACAGATACGCAGTATTTT
TRBV2	TRBJ1-2	.	.	CASSEAQTGRRYTF	TGTGCCAGCAGTGAAGCGCAGACAGGCCGACGTTACACCTTC
TRBV9	TRBJ2-3	.	TRBD1	CASSVGWRTGGASTDTQYF	TGTGCCAGCAGCGTAGGGTGGCGGACAGGGGGCGCGAGCACAGATACGCAGTATTTT
TRBV29-1	TRBJ1-1	.	TRBD1	CSVEEGARAFF	TGCAGCGTTGAGGAGGGGGCCCGGGCTTTCTTT
TRBV19	TRBJ1-2	.	.	CASRGSQGSGYTF	TGTGCCAGTAGGGGCTCACAGGGTAGCGGCTACACCTTC
TRBV28	TRBJ1-4	few	.	CASSYRDTNEKLFF	TGTGCCAGCAGTTACCGGGACACAAATGAAAAACTGTTTTTT
TRBV4-1	TRBJ2-1	few	.	CASSTDWVPRNEQFF	TGCGCCAGCAGCACGGACTGGGTCCCCCGCAATGAGCAGTTCTTC
TRBV5-1	TRBJ1-1	.	TRBD1	CASRLWTGLSNTEAFF	TGCGCCAGCAGACTGTGGACAGGTTTATCGAACACTGAAGCTTTCTTT
TRBV5-1	TRBJ1-3	.	.	CASSPDIGNTIYF	TGCGCCAGCAGCCCCGACATCGGAAACACCATATATTTT
TRBV14	TRBJ2-3	.	TRBD1	CASSQDYRGDTQYF	TGTGCCAGCAGCCAAGACTACAGGGGCGATACGCAGTATTTT
TRBV18	TRBJ2-2	.	.	CASSPWPGELFF	TGTGCCAGCTCCCCGTGGCCCGGGGAGCTGTTTTTT
TRBV5-1	TRBJ2-2	.	TRBD2	CASSFTSEGGELFF	TGCGCCAGCAGCTTCACTAGCGAGGGCGGGGAGCTGTTTTTT
TRBV12-5	TRBJ2-3	.	TRBD1	CASGPGTGGTDTQYF	TGTGCTAGTGGTCCCGGGACAGGGGGGACAGATACGCAGTATTTT
TRBV28	TRBJ1-6	.	TRBD1	CASSTIKGGHNSPLHF	TGTGCCAGCAGTACAATTAAAGGGGGCCACAATTCACCCCTCCACTTT
TRBV7-6	TRBJ1-4	few	.	CASSLQGMRNEKLFF	TGTGCCAGCAGCTTACAGGGGATGCGGAATGAAAAACTGTTTTTT
TRBV9	TRBJ2-3	.	TRBD2	CASSVGLALGDTQYF	TGTGCCAGCAGCGTAGGACTAGCGCTAGGGGATACGCAGTATTTT
TRBV12-3/TRBV12-4	TRBJ1-1	.	.	CASTAGGTEAFF	TGTGCCAGCACGGCGGGAGGGACTGAAGCTTTCTTT
TRBV7-8	TRBJ1-2	.	.	CASSLAWRTDGYTF	TGTGCCAGCAGCTTAGCTTGGAGGACAGATGGCTACACCTTC
TRBV19	TRBJ1-1	.	TRBD1	CASSTGQGGTEAFF	TGTGCCAGTAGTACGGGACAGGGTGGAACTGAAGCTTTCTTT
TRBV7-2	TRBJ1-2	.	.	CASSLGGAQGYGYTF	TGTGCCAGCAGCTTAGGCGGGGCTCAGGGCTATGGCTACACCTTC
TRBV7-9	TRBJ1-5	.	TRBD1	CASIRTQGVSNQPQHF	TGTGCCAGCATCCGAACACAGGGGGTTAGCAATCAGCCCCAGCATTTT
TRBV27	TRBJ2-1	.	.	CASRRQTTSYNEQFF	TGTGCCAGCAGGAGACAGACAACCTCCTACAATGAGCAGTTCTTC
TRBV6-4	TRBJ1-5	once	TRBD1	CASSPTGVNQPQHF	TGTGCCAGCAGTCCCACAGGGGTTAATCAGCCCCAGCATTTT
TRBV7-9	TRBJ2-1	.	.	CASSFCRGCEQFF	TGTGCCAGCAGTTTTTGCAGGGGCTGTGAGCAGTTCTTC
TRBV2	TRBJ1-6	.	TRBD1	CASRDRGSAPLHF	TGTGCCAGCCGCGACAGGGGTTCGGCACCCCTCCACTTT
TRBV7-2	TRBJ1-2	.	.	CASSLAGSGYTF	TGTGCCAGCAGCTTAGCAGGGAGTGGCTACACCTTC
TRBV10-3	TRBJ2-1	.	TRBD2	CAINGLAGGYNEQFF	TGTGCCATCAACGGACTAGCTGGGGGATACAATGAGCAGTTCTTC
TRBV5-6	TRBJ1-2	.	.	CASSPWPPGFYGYTF	TGTGCCAGCAGCCCTTGGCCACCAGGGTTCTATGGCTACACCTTC
TRBV11-2	TRBJ1-3	few	.	CASSLATGVRGNTIYF	TGTGCCAGCAGCTTAGCAACGGGAGTGAGGGGAAACACCATATATTTT
TRBV5-4	TRBJ1-1	.	TRBD1	CASSADTGVNTEAFF	TGTGCCAGCAGCGCCGATACAGGGGTAAACACTGAAGCTTTCTTT
TRBV30	TRBJ2-2	.	.	CAWSPTYRTFTGELFF	TGTGCCTGGAGTCCTACGTATAGGACTTTTACCGGGGAGCTGTTTTTT
TRBV9	TRBJ2-7	.	.	CASSVTPGSYEQYF	TGTGCCAGCAGCGTCACCCCAGGCTCCTACGAGCAGTACTTC
TRBV3-1/TRBV3-2	TRBJ2-5	few	.	CASSQVRGETQYF	TGTGCCAGCAGCCAAGTCAGGGGAGAGACCCAGTACTTC
TRBV6-5	TRBJ2-5	once	TRBD2	CASSSGLAGGQETQYF	TGTGCCAGCAGTTCGGGACTAGCGGGGGGGCAAGAGACCCAGTACTTC
TRBV6-5	TRBJ2-1	once	TRBD2	CASSSGLAGNEQFF	TGTGCCAGCAGCTCCGGGCTAGCGGGCAATGAGCAGTTCTTC
TRBV27	TRBJ2-1	once	TRBD2	CASSFPATSGGDNEQFF	TGTGCCAGCAGTTTCCCGGCGACTAGCGGGGGGGACAATGAGCAGTTCTTC
TRBV24-1	TRBJ2-3	.	TRBD1	CATKGASSTDTQYF	TGTGCCACCAAGGGGGCATCAAGCACAGATACGCAGTATTTT
TRBV24-1	TRBJ2-2	.	TRBD2	CATSDSTAGGNTGELFF	TGTGCCACCAGTGATTCTACAGCGGGAGGGAACACCGGGGAGCTGTTTTTT
TRBV19	TRBJ2-4	.	TRBD1	CASSEGGRVNIQYF	TGTGCCAGTAGTGAAGGGGGCAGGGTCAACATTCAGTACTTC
TRBV20-1	TRBJ1-6	.	.	CSASLIAGSAYNSPLHF	TGCAGTGCTAGTCTCATAGCCGGTAGTGCCTATAATTCACCCCTCCACTTT
TRBV30	TRBJ2-3	few	TRBD2	CAWSFAGAISDTQYF	TGTGCCTGGAGTTTCGCGGGAGCAATTAGTGATACGCAGTATTTT
TRBV14	TRBJ2-3	.	.	CASSSLRGYTQYF	TGTGCCAGCAGCTCCCTTAGGGGCTATACGCAGTATTTT
TRBV6-5	TRBJ1-3	few	.	CASSYSRVPGNTIYF	TGTGCCAGCAGTTACAGTCGCGTCCCGGGAAACACCATATATTTT
TRBV3-1/TRBV3-2	TRBJ2-5	once	.	CASSYRLTRETQYF	TGTGCCAGCAGCTACCGATTAACTAGGGAGACCCAGTACTTC
TRBV11-2	TRBJ2-5	.	TRBD2	CASSFGLAGGYQETQYF	TGTGCCAGCAGCTTTGGACTAGCGGGGGGGTACCAAGAGACCCAGTACTTC
TRBV5-4	TRBJ1-3	.	.	CASSLEGGRSSGNTIYF	TGTGCCAGCAGCTTGGAGGGGGGGAGAAGCTCTGGAAACACCATATATTTT